This T cell receptor (beta chain) stems from a study of T cells in Graves' hyperthyroidism and ophthalmopathy. This clonotype showed up many times. From RNA transcripts, TCR beta CDR3 regions were amplified. HTBI primers were employed in a first-round RT-PCR of the TCR CDR3. MiXCR was run by TCRdb on the multiplex PCR reads, yielding one entry per CDR3 protein. The sample records roughly 400,000 distinct CDR3 sequences, 15% to 19% being singletons. Per the germline V gene, CDR1 is LNHNV and CDR2 is YYDKDF (reference sequence). V was pared by 0 bases and J by 8 bases, with 11 bases between. The CDR3 length is 14 residues.

The receptor's source is a woman under 30 with Graves' hyperthyroidism that later progressed to Graves' ophthalmopathy. Sample: blood. The V and J genes are TRBV15 and TRBJ1-5; D might be TRBD1 (5 bases). The CDR3 is CATSREGAGEPQHF. The CDR3 nucleotides are TGTGCCACCAGCAGAGAAGGGGCGGGTGAGCCCCAGCATTTT.